This T cell receptor beta chain was identified in a study of molecular identifiers for immune sequencing clone quantification (dated by TCRdb to between 2017 and 2018). With regard to the full study: For a replicate experiment, RNA from roughly 20,000 or 100,000 naive CD8 T cells was divided into five aliquots, and four of the five aliquots were sequenced. The study was a methods study using CD8 T cells to benchmark molecular-identifier clustering-based TCR repertoire sequencing (MIDCIRS) and TCR RNA copy counting. Overall study results and their limits: When barcode sub-clustering was omitted, TCR diversity was inflated by chimeric consensus sequences, with chimeras reaching as high as 47%. In CMV-specific effector cells, over 99% of molecules were held by clones above 20 RNA copies, whereas under 1% of molecules were held by such clones in naive cells. Modeling estimated approximately 3 recovered TCR RNA copies per cell, compared with about ten by digital PCR, which implies about 32% capture efficiency. The sizes of highly expanded clones could end up underestimated when identical TCR molecules share a barcode. A single cell's worth of spiked-in Jurkat TCR RNA was reported detectable even among under 1.3 million naive CD8 T cells. Spiked-in Jurkat TCR RNA (around 9 copies' worth), which is not part of the donor repertoire, was contained in the naive libraries.

The table lists this clonotype with many counts. The antigen it binds to is not known. Base-call qualities are not available, and no considerably larger clone is one nucleotide away. The CDR3 runs 13 residues from the cysteine to the phenylalanine. Only the CDR3 DNA stays, 39 bases, in frame from base 1. CDR1 and CDR2, looked up from the germline V gene, are LGHNA and YSLEER. V loses 5 bases of germline sequence and J loses 6 bases, and the interval between the two ends is 13 bases. The method behind the library was PCR. The instrument given in TCRdb is Illumina HiSeq 4000. Preparation of bulk TCR libraries followed a previously described approach, with the TCR primers listed in Table S5. Total RNA was purified with the Qiagen AllPrep DNA/RNA kit. Before analysis, reads from multiple sequencing runs of the same library were pooled. The paper's data handling went like this. Reads were retained only if their TCR constant sequence matched exactly, and those retained reads were trimmed to 150 nt and grouped according to their 12-nt molecular barcodes. Within each barcode group, reads were sub-clustered at a 15% Levenshtein threshold, and quality-weighted consensus sequences were built per RNA molecule. Non-functional sequences were removed, as were lower-count sequences one edit away from another. On the basis of fitting two negative binomial distributions, barcode sub-clusters with fewer than 20% of the maximum read count were discarded. TCRdb reprocessed the public reads (quality trimming at Q25 with fastp, clone calling with MiXCR) and kept in-frame beta chains. Every entry covers one CDR3 protein and lists the most common genes and DNA from its rows. The V and J calls follow TCRdb's processing rather than the paper's. Here the sample has around 480,000 distinct CDR3 sequences; over 20% occur a single time. Under 0.85% of the sample lies in the top ten.

Libraries of naive CD8 T cells were generated from about 21,000 to 970,000 sorted cells, with 10%, 30% or 50% of the purified RNA used. Naive CD8 T cells were FACS-sorted as CD8+CD4-CCR7+CD45RA+ on a BD FACSAria II into RLT Plus buffer. Detection sensitivity was tested by spiking Jurkat RNA equal to about 10 TCR copies' worth into samples containing about 20,000-1,000,000 naive CD8 T cells. CD8 T cells were enriched with RosetteSep CD8+ T Cell Enrichment Cocktail and Ficoll-Paque, followed by ACK red cell lysis. The clonotype comes from a human donor in good health. Some libraries in this study had Jurkat cell RNA spiked in. Sequencing was done on a sample of naive CD8+ T cells from blood, with Jurkat cell RNA spiked in. Reading the label with the study, this specimen's cell subset or site is: FACS-sorted CD8+CD4-CCR7+CD45RA+ naive T cells. Recombination connected TRBV4-3 to TRBJ1-1; the D gene is not confidently resolved. The DNA sequence reads TGCGCCAGCAGCTTTGTCGTAAACTCTGAAGCTTTCTTT. This encodes CASSFVVNSEAFF.